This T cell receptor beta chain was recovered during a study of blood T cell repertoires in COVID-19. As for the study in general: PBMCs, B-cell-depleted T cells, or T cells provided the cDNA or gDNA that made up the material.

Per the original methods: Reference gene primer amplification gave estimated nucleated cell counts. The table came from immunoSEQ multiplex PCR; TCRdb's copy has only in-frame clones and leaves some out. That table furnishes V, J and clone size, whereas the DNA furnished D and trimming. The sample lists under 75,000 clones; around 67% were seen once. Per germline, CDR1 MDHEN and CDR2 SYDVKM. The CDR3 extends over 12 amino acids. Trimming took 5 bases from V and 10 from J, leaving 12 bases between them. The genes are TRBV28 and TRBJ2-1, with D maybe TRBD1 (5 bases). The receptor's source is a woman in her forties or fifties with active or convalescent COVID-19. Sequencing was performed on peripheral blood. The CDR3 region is CASSKQVREQFF. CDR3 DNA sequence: TGTGCCAGCAGTAAACAGGTTCGGGAGCAGTTCTTC.